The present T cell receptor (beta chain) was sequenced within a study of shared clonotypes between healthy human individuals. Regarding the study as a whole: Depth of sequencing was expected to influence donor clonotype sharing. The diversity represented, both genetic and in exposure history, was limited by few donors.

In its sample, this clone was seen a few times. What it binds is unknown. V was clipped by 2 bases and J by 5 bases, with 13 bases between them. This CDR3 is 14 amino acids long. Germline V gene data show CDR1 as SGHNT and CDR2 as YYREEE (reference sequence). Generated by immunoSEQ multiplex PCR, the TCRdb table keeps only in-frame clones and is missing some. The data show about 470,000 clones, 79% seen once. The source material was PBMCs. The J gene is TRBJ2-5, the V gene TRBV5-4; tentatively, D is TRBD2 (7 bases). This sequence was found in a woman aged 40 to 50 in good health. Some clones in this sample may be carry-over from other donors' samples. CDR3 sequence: CASSFGGQGETQYF. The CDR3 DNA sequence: TGTGCCAGCAGCTTCGGGGGGCAGGGGGAGACCCAGTACTTC.